The 2 T cell receptor beta chains below all came from one sample that was sequenced in a study of cytomegalovirus exposure and HLA in healthy donors. Primers included in the PCR were 60 Vbeta and 13 Jbeta primers. Assay: immunoSEQ multiplex PCR; the TCRdb copy retains only in-frame clones and omits some. The sample has around 110,000 clones; 75% are singletons. Sequencing was performed on PBMCs. Receptors were obtained from a woman in her late teens or twenties in good health and CMV-seronegative.

A note on this clone: Relative to the germline gene, one junction end is altered; a read error may explain this. The V gene is TRBV7-9, the J gene TRBJ1-2, with TRBD1 matching over 11 bases. This CDR3 has 16 residues. Germline CDR1 and CDR2: SEHNR and FQNEAQ (reference sequence). For the CDR3, the DNA is TGTGCCAGCAGCCTAGCCGGACAGGGGGCTTTGGATGGCTACACCTTC. Amino acids: CASSLAGQGALDGYTF.

The V call is TRBV5-4, the J call TRBJ1-1; a weak D match, TRBD1 (6 bases). Between the trimmed V and J ends, which lost 4 bases and 7 bases, there was a span of 14 bases. Germline V CDR1 and CDR2: SGHNT, YYREEE (reference sequence). The CDR3 is 13 residues long. This chain's CDR3 is CASSTPGHLEAFF. In nucleotides, the CDR3 is TGTGCCAGCAGCACCCCGGGACACCTTGAAGCTTTCTTT. Full variable domain (rest looked up from reference TRBV5-4 and TRBJ1-1): ETGVTQSPTHLIKTRGQQVTLRCSSQSGHNTVSWYQQALGQGPQFIFQYYREEENGRGNFPPRFSGLQFPNYSSELNVNALELDDSALYLCASSTPGHLEAFFGQGTRLTVV.